This passage covers 28 T cell receptor beta chains from one sample sequenced in a study of identical twins (dated by TCRdb to the mid-2010s). Library method: 5' RACE. Data came from an Illumina HiSeq 2000. TCRdb reprocessed the public reads (quality trimming at Q25 with fastp, clone calling with MiXCR) and kept in-frame beta chains. Each CDR3 protein gets just one entry, which takes the most common genes and DNA from the rows behind it. The sample table shows approximately 630,000 distinct CDR3 sequences, and roughly 6.6% are seen once. About 1.6% of the sample comes from the top ten. Another study also made use of these data, one on yellow fever vaccine responses in identical twins.

The sequenced sample was PBMCs. The receptors stem from a woman under 30 in good health.

The sample holds a few counts of this clonotype. The V call is TRBV6-5, the J call TRBJ2-5; 9 bases fit TRBD1. Germline trimming cut 4 bases from V and 4 bases from J; bases unmatched to any gene: 10. The V gene's germline CDR1 is MNHEY and CDR2 SVGAGI. CDR3 size: 16 residues. CDR3 sequence reads: CASSSPQGAITETQYF. CDR3 nucleotide sequence: TGTGCCAGCAGTTCACCACAGGGGGCAATCACAGAGACCCAGTACTTC.

This clonotype showed up just a few times. V and J are TRBV4-1 and TRBJ2-7; the D gene is possibly TRBD2 (5 bases). The CDR3 is 16 amino acids. V dropped 5 bases and J dropped 0 bases, with 17 bases sitting between them. The germline V gene has CDR1 MGHRA and CDR2 YSYEKL. For the CDR3, the DNA is TGCGCCAGCAGCTATACTACAGCGGAGAGCTCCTACGAGCAGTACTTC. This encodes CASSYTTAESSYEQYF.

This clonotype was observed a handful of times. This chain uses TRBV29-1 with TRBJ2-5; D assignment may be TRBD1 or TRBD2 (7 bases each). V was cut by 6 bases and J by 5 bases, with 19 bases left in between. The CDR3 covers 14 residues. Germline assignment: CDR1 SQVTM and CDR2 ANQGSEA. The CDR3 loop is CSVARGGGHETQYF. The CDR3 DNA reads as TGCAGCGTAGCCAGGGGGGGAGGACACGAGACCCAGTACTTC.

This chain connects TRBV12-3 or TRBV12-4 to TRBJ2-1, with D uncertain. The CDR3 runs 12 residues. V was shortened by 6 bases and J by 8 bases, with 11 bases between the two germline ends. The CDR3 DNA is TGTGCCAGCAGCACGACCGGCCATGAGCAGTTCTTC. As protein: CASSTTGHEQFF.

This clonotype was counted at least ten times. This rearrangement joins TRBV7-9 to TRBJ2-5; 9 nucleotides line up with TRBD1. There are 16 residues in the CDR3. V lost 4 bases to trimming and J lost 4 bases; unmatched junction nucleotides: 10. In germline, CDR1 is SEHNR, CDR2 FQNEAQ (reference sequence). DNA of the CDR3: TGTGCCAGCAGCTCCGAACAGGGGGCAGGGGCAGAGACCCAGTACTTC. This gives the protein CASSSEQGAGAETQYF.

V gene TRBV10-3 combines with J gene TRBJ2-1, with a possible D match to TRBD2 (6 bases). Germline V gives CDR1 ENHRY, CDR2 SYGVKD. The CDR3 spans 15 residues. V was clipped by 3 bases and J by 7 bases, with 16 bases between them. The CDR3 spells CAISEREALLNEQFF. The CDR3 region has the DNA TGTGCCATCAGTGAAAGGGAGGCGTTATTAAATGAGCAGTTCTTC.

There are many counts of this clonotype. CDR3 sequence reads: CASSLGGHEQYV. Here the CDR3 DNA reads TGTGCCAGCAGCCTCGGGGGGCACGAGCAGTACGTC. This sequence joins TRBV6-2 or TRBV6-3 and TRBJ2-7; TRBD2 might be the D (7 bases). In germline, CDR1 is MNHEY, CDR2 SVGEGT. The CDR3 is made up of 12 amino acids. V lost 6 bases to trimming and J lost 5 bases, with 11 bases between them.

About this clonotype: One base away lies a much larger clone, so this may be a sequencing read error. This rearrangement joins TRBV12-3 or TRBV12-4 to TRBJ2-3; TRBD2 matches at 8 bases. The junction had 15 bases not matched to a gene; V was cut back by 8 bases and J by 8 bases. This CDR3 contains 15 residues. CDR3 region: CASHFPAGARTTQYF. The CDR3 DNA sequence: TGTGCCAGCCATTTCCCAGCGGGGGCCAGGACTACGCAGTATTTT.

This rearrangement joins TRBV10-1 to TRBJ1-3; D is unclear. The germline gives CDR1 WNHNN, CDR2 SYGVQD (reference sequence). The CDR3 has 14 amino acids. Trimming took off 6 bases at V and 0 bases at J, with 9 bases between the two ends. This CDR3 reads CASSSDRSGNTIYF. CDR3 bases: TGCGCCAGCAGCTCGGACCGCTCTGGAAACACCATATATTTT.

This clonotype appeared many times. V usage is TRBV25-1 and J usage is TRBJ2-1, with D possibly TRBD2 on 6 matching bases. The CDR3 is made up of 15 amino acids. V lost 5 bases and J 0 bases, leaving 11 bases between the germline ends. Germline V CDR1 and CDR2: MGHDK, SYGVNS. Written as DNA, the CDR3 is TGTGCCAGCAGTTTGTTGGGGGGCTCCTACAATGAGCAGTTCTTC. Translating it yields CASSLLGGSYNEQFF. Drawing the rest from reference TRBV25-1 and TRBJ2-1, the complete variable domain is EADIYQTPRYLVIGTGKKITLECSQTMGHDKMYWYQQDPGMELHLIHYSYGVNSTEKGDLSSESTVSRIRTEHFPLTLESARPSHTSQYLCASSLLGGSYNEQFFGPGTRLTVL.

This clonotype was counted a few times. The rearrangement joins TRBV12-3 or TRBV12-4 to TRBJ2-5; D not certain. The V gene lost 3 bases and the J gene lost 9 bases, with 14 bases spanning the gap. The CDR3 spans 13 residues. The CDR3 DNA is TGTGCCAGCAGTTTTGGCCGGACGGCGCCCCAGTACTTC. Translating gives CASSFGRTAPQYF.

This clonotype was seen a handful of times. The chain links TRBV5-1 to TRBJ2-3; D perhaps matches TRBD1 (6 bases). Trimming stripped 2 bases from V and 3 bases from J, with 16 bases between. CDR3 size: 16 residues. From germline, CDR1 is SGHRS and CDR2 YFSETQ. The CDR3 here is CASSFRGARETDTQYF. CDR3 DNA sequence: TGCGCCAGCAGCTTCAGGGGTGCCAGAGAGACAGATACGCAGTATTTT.

This clonotype was observed a handful of times. This rearrangement joins TRBV24-1 to TRBJ2-1; D might be TRBD1 (5 bases). Germline V CDR1 and CDR2: KGHDR, SFDVKD. The germline V and J ends were trimmed by 5 bases and 9 bases, with 16 bases remaining between them. The CDR3 covers 14 residues. This chain's CDR3 is CATSGLTVLVEQFF. CDR3 in DNA: TGTGCCACCAGTGGCCTGACAGTACTGGTTGAGCAGTTCTTC.

V is TRBV28 and J is TRBJ2-7, with 10 positions matching TRBD1. This CDR3 has 16 amino acids. Per germline, CDR1 MDHEN and CDR2 SYDVKM. Unmatched junction bases numbered 8, after V lost 6 bases and J lost 0 bases. The CDR3 DNA reads as TGTGCCAGCAGCGACAGGGGGCTTCAGAGCTCCTACGAGCAGTACTTC. Residues: CASSDRGLQSSYEQYF.

To note about this clonotype: Just one base apart from a much larger clone, this may be a read error. The V gene is TRBV4-1, the J gene TRBJ2-1, with D hard to call. In germline, CDR1 is MGHRA, CDR2 YSYEKL. Trimming stripped 0 bases from V and 11 bases from J, with 17 bases between. CDR3 length equals 15 residues. The CDR3 loop reads CASSQDNRVWNQQFF. CDR3 DNA sequence: TGCGCCAGCAGCCAAGATAATAGGGTATGGAATCAGCAGTTCTTC.

This clonotype was detected only a few times. V usage is TRBV5-1 and J usage is TRBJ2-2, with 12 bases lining up with TRBD2. Germline V lookup: CDR1 SGHRS, CDR2 YFSETQ. Trimming at V came to 6 bases and at J to 1 base, leaving 7 bases not matched to a gene. The length of the CDR3 is 17 residues. The CDR3 nucleotides read TGCGCCAGCACGCGGACTAGCGGGGAGGTGAACACCGGGGAGCTGTTTTTT. The encoded protein is CASTRTSGEVNTGELFF.

About this clonotype itself: One junction end disagrees with the germline gene, perhaps due to a read error. The genes are TRBV4-2 and TRBJ2-1; maybe TRBD2 (7 bases). The CDR3 has 17 amino acids. The germline CDR1 and CDR2 sequences are LGHNA and YNFKEQ. Here the CDR3 reads CASSQEGGGGPYNEQLF. The CDR3 nucleotides read TGTGCCAGCAGCCAAGAAGGTGGGGGGGGCCCCTACAATGAGCAGCTCTTC.

This clonotype was detected a few times. The chain joins TRBV5-1 to TRBJ2-6, with 13 positions matching TRBD2. Germline loops: CDR1 SGHRS, CDR2 YFSETQ. This CDR3 region has 20 residues. V shed 4 bases, J shed 0 bases, and the junction held 10 bases outside the gene matches. The CDR3 region is CASSPTTSGRFPSGANVLTF. For the CDR3, the DNA is TGCGCCAGCAGCCCGACGACTAGCGGGAGGTTTCCCTCTGGGGCCAACGTCCTGACTTTC.

The chain carries TRBV9 and TRBJ2-2; tentative D call: TRBD1 (5 bases). The ends were cut back, 4 bases at V and 7 bases at J, with 14 bases in the middle. The CDR3 contains 14 residues. CDR1 SGDLS and CDR2 YYNGEE come from the germline V gene. CDR3 in amino acids: CASSRRQGIGELFF. The CDR3 coding sequence is TGTGCCAGCAGCCGACGCCAGGGCATCGGGGAGCTGTTTTTT.

The CDR3: CATSAPWGSANTGELFF. For the CDR3, the DNA is TGTGCCACCAGTGCCCCATGGGGGTCGGCTAACACCGGGGAGCTGTTTTTT. This chain connects TRBV24-1 to TRBJ2-2; TRBD1 or TRBD2 may be the D gene (5 bases each). The CDR3 contains 17 residues. The V gene's germline CDR1 is KGHDR and CDR2 SFDVKD. V was clipped by 5 bases and J by 2 bases, with 17 bases between them.

The rearrangement links TRBV6-4 to TRBJ1-1, with a weak D call TRBD1 (5 bases). The CDR3 length is 15 residues. Trimming removed 0 bases from V and 5 bases from J, with 13 bases in between. Looked up from germline, CDR1 is MRHNA and CDR2 is SNTAGT. This CDR3 is CASSDSETAGTEAFF. The CDR3 DNA reads TGTGCCAGCAGTGACTCCGAGACAGCAGGGACTGAAGCTTTCTTT.

This clonotype was detected many times. This rearrangement joins TRBV11-2 to TRBJ1-2; 8 positions agree with TRBD1. The junction had 6 bases not matched to a gene; V was cut back by 4 bases and J by 8 bases. Germline V gene data show CDR1 as SGHAT and CDR2 as FQNNGV. The CDR3 is 13 residues long. CDR3 DNA: TGTGCCAGCAGCTCGACAGGGGTAGGAGGCTACACCTTC. This codes for CASSSTGVGGYTF.

This clonotype appeared a few times. The chain combines TRBV7-9 with TRBJ1-5; possible D gene TRBD1, 5 bases. This CDR3 comprises 14 residues. Germline CDR1 SEHNR, CDR2 FQNEAQ (reference sequence). Trimming pared 1 base from V and 3 bases from J, leaving 7 bases between. The CDR3 coding sequence is TGTGCCAGCAGCTTAGGGGGGTACAATCAGCCCCAGCATTTT. Translating it yields CASSLGGYNQPQHF.

In its sample, this clonotype was seen a few times. The rearrangement joins TRBV21-1 to TRBJ2-3; the D segment call TRBD1 is taken from the table without a DNA check. TRBV21-1 is a recognized pseudogene. CDR3 size: 17 residues. CDR3 sequence: CASSKGSRTGGTDTQYF. The CDR3 DNA is TGTGCCAGCAGCAAAGGCTCCCGGACAGGGGGCACAGATACGCAGTATTTT.

This clonotype has a handful of counts. The chain has TRBV2 and TRBJ2-3; D gene unclear. The CDR3 covers 15 residues. Trimming shortened V by 2 bases and J by 4 bases, and 13 bases separated the two germline ends. CDR1 is SNHLY and CDR2 is FYNNEI in the germline V gene. The CDR3 loop reads CASSEKGTWADTQYF. CDR3 in DNA: TGTGCCAGCAGTGAAAAGGGCACATGGGCAGATACGCAGTATTTT.

Only a few counts were recorded for this clonotype. The rearrangement joins TRBV11-2 to TRBJ1-4, with D tentatively TRBD1 (5 bases). Germline V gene lookup returns CDR1 SGHAT and CDR2 FQNNGV. This CDR3 is built from 15 residues. V was pared by 0 bases and J by 8 bases, with 13 bases between. CDR3 coding DNA: TGTGCCAGCAGCTTAGAGGGAAGGGGCGGCGAAAAACTGTTTTTT. Translating gives CASSLEGRGGEKLFF.

This clonotype was observed a handful of times. The chain couples TRBV20-1 to TRBJ2-3; D gene uncertain. Trimming shortened V by 6 bases and J by 2 bases, and 18 bases separated the two germline ends. CDR3 length equals 15 residues. Germline-derived CDR1 and CDR2 are DFQATT and SNEGSKA (reference sequence). CDR3 nucleotides: TGCAGTGCCAGAACACCGGCCAGTGTCACAGATACGCAGTATTTT. This encodes CSARTPASVTDTQYF.

This rearrangement joins TRBV2 to TRBJ2-1; 10 nucleotides line up with TRBD1. Germline CDR1 and CDR2: SNHLY and FYNNEI. V shed 2 bases and J 5 bases; nucleotides not matched to a gene: 21. The CDR3 has 21 amino acids. CDR3 coding DNA: TGTGCCAGCAGTGAACCCCTCTCCGACCAGACTCGACAGGGGGCCCACAATGAGCAGTTCTTC. Amino acids: CASSEPLSDQTRQGAHNEQFF.